This T cell receptor beta chain was sequenced for a study of cytomegalovirus exposure and HLA in healthy donors (dated by TCRdb to between 2016 and 2019). Background for the entire study: According to an earlier analysis of 587 of the donors, about 179 million T cells yielded some 120 million unique TCR beta sequences and approximately 300 Gb of sequence data. Genome-wide SNP genotypes for about three fifths of the roughly 670 donors were used in a later genetic analysis, which treated that subset as a discovery cohort. The number of typed donors differed by locus: roughly 629-640 for A, B, C, DRB1 and DQB1; about 520 for DQA1; approximately 600 for DPA1; and about 450 for DPB1. In addition to the first cohort of 666 subjects, a separate validation cohort of 120 different subjects was used. Rather than using new phenotypic data, the later analysis identified candidate immune exposures from TCR beta sequences and from how often those sequences occurred across donors. The study used immunosequencing to profile the T cell repertoires of approximately 640 subjects and linked those repertoires to cytomegalovirus serostatus. The study aimed to test whether signatures of past pathogen exposure could be identified by cataloging public T cell receptors. An early release that covered several hundred HLA-typed donors contained 300 to 350 gigabases of sequencing data and roughly 84 million unique TCR sequences. The study combined high-throughput TCR immunosequencing, statistical association of individual TCRs with disease status, and machine learning to predict cytomegalovirus infection status. A few DR-DQ haplotypes were treated as single units for association and clustering because of strong linkage in the cohort. Every repertoire in the discovery cohort had been generated on one and the same sequencing platform. Alongside the repertoire data, information on donor age, sex, ethnicity and CMV serostatus was compiled. Class I and class II HLA loci were covered by the typing at four-digit resolution. An earlier analysis of about 600 of the donors used high-throughput TCR beta sequencing to judge whether each TCR beta V gene segment behaved as functional or pseudogenic. The genetic ancestry cluster associated with self-reported Caucasian donors included 80% to 90% of the roughly 380 genotyped donors. Among over 350 genotyped donors of the cohort, an average of roughly 240,000 unique TCR beta nucleotide sequences were sequenced per donor, around a sixth of them non-productive. A later analysis re-analyzed previously published TCR beta repertoires from about 600 donors and added high-resolution HLA genotyping to study TCR occurrence patterns. What the study reported, not specific to this receptor: Strong co-occurrence of HLA alleles, especially DR and DQ, made assigning TCR associations to individual alleles difficult. A group of highly shared sequence variants was considered likely to be a technical artifact of the sequencing pipeline. Compared with equally common non-associated chains, HLA-associated TCR beta chains in a later analysis were more clonally expanded and had lower generation probabilities. A later analysis found that most CMV-associated TCR beta chains appeared HLA-restricted, with HLA associations seemingly driven largely by CMV exposure. Correlated functional status among segregating V segments might reflect linkage disequilibrium, but an unknown experimental factor could not be ruled out. About 17 rarely observed V segments, including chromosome 9 orphons, were excluded from the earlier analysis of 550 to 700 of the donors because counts were too low. Because HLA typing was unavailable for some donors at each locus, only the typed subset was used in association tests. A later analysis associated roughly 17,000 TCR beta sequences with specific HLA alleles at a false discovery rate of 0.05. While some public TCRs were present in many individuals, most TCR sequences turned up only very rarely across donors. Several of the top co-occurrence clusters appeared to be linked to parvovirus B19, influenza, CMV and Epstein-Barr virus, according to a later analysis. Roughly uniform sequencing depth across donors was assumed in presence/absence analyses, although this assumption may not hold. An earlier analysis of around 500 of the donors showed that most TCR beta V segments appeared in productive rearrangements either about 90% or about 30% of the time, which broadly matched IMGT annotations. The classifier was reported to diagnose cytomegalovirus status with high specificity and sensitivity in both the original and validation cohorts. Immune exposure information for the cohort was limited to CMV serostatus. According to a later analysis, TCR association rates differed among HLA loci, with DRB1 alleles showing the most associated TCRs and HLA-C alleles showing the fewest. A further reported finding was that TCR beta sequences accurately predicted the HLA-A and HLA-B alleles for most subjects in the first cohort. In a later genetic analysis, fewer N-insertions in productive TCRs were reported among donors in an Asian-associated ancestry cluster than the roughly 640-donor mean. The authors suggested that the approach could potentially be generalized to other disease states and immunological phenotypes. A few of the identified cytomegalovirus-associated TCR beta chains were confirmed in vitro to be specific for cytomegalovirus antigens. In this cohort, only TCR beta chains were sequenced, and detectable features were limited by the absence of alpha or paired-chain data. In a later genetic analysis, a missense DCLRE1C variant was associated with V-gene and J-gene trimming of TCR beta chains, and the association was replicated in an independent cohort. A total of fewer than 200 TCR beta chains were listed by the study as associated with cytomegalovirus.

The cohort comprised around 700 healthy bone marrow donors. All cohort members were sampled while nominally healthy, although unrecorded immune exposures were likely present. The donor tested CMV seropositive and was one of the 289 seropositive cohort members. Every donor gave a peripheral blood sample, and the peripheral blood mononuclear cells from that sample were used for TCR beta sequencing. The Qiagen DNeasy Blood Extraction Kit was used to extract genomic DNA from the blood cell samples. Library preparation used the immunoSEQ multiplex PCR assay. The multiplex PCR relied on a mix of 60 forward primers for TCR Vbeta segments and 13 reverse primers for TCR Jbeta segments. Amplification of the CDR3 region of rearranged TCR beta genes was performed with a multiplex PCR assay on genomic DNA. On the Illumina HiSeq System, the amplified TCR beta libraries were sequenced as 87-base-pair reads. Concerning the study's data processing: A later analysis counted about 80 million unique TCR beta chains across the 666 repertoires, and around 9.9 million of these chains were shared by at least two donors. A nearest-neighbor algorithm error-corrected the raw reads and collapsed the reads into unique sequences, merging closely related sequences to remove PCR and sequencing errors. CDR3 sequences were aligned to IMGT reference sequences to assign V, D and J gene segments. For a sequence to be retained, a match of at least six nucleotides to both a V gene segment and a J gene segment was required. Rearrangements were called productive when the CDR3 lacked stop codons and stayed in frame with V and J; all others were non-productive. CDR3 was defined according to IMGT convention as the region running from the second conserved V-encoded cysteine to the conserved J-encoded phenylalanine. In an earlier analysis of around 600 of the donors, sequences lacking an unambiguous match to a single V gene segment were excluded. In an earlier analysis of 450 to 700 of the donors, V segments were called functional above 56.7% productive rearrangements and were called segregating when the between-donor standard deviation exceeded 5%. A statistical classification framework was built to diagnose cytomegalovirus status from the catalog of TCR beta chain sequences. In a later analysis, V and J genes were assigned by comparing TCR nucleotide sequences against IMGT/GENE-DB human TR gene sequences. The TCRdist pipeline was used in a later analysis to assign CDR3 sequences and most-parsimonious VDJ recombination scenarios. In a later analysis, each TCR beta chain was defined by its CDR3 amino acid sequence together with its V-gene family, and reads without a unique V-gene family were excluded. In a later analysis, 450 to 600 highly shared, low-generation-probability nucleotide sequences were removed to address suspected cross-contamination and a sequencing artifact. In a later analysis, a clonal expansion index for each public chain was calculated from normalized within-repertoire ranks of inferred template counts. Generation probabilities in a later analysis came from a VDJ recombination model fitted to out-of-frame rearrangements, and those results were checked against IGoR. In a later analysis, TCR-TCR, TCR-HLA and TCR-CMV co-occurrence was scored with hypergeometric tests, and a repertoire-size bias correction was applied to TCR pairs. To estimate false discovery rates, a later analysis permuted the HLA or CMV assignments 20 times. In a later analysis, co-occurring TCRs were grouped with DBSCAN, and TCRdist sequence similarity was added when clustering was performed within HLA-allele-positive subsets. Repertoires with fewer than 30,000 or more than 120,000 public chains were left out of co-occurrence clustering, as were roughly five repertoires with anomalous nucleotide sharing. The table comes from immuneACCESS by way of TCRdb, which keeps in-frame sequences with V and J called. Part of the clones is missing from these tables; in studies checked, under half for an unresolved V gene and the rest for unknown reasons. V and J calls and clone size are copied from that table; D and trimming were computed from the DNA. The table for this sample lists 80,000 to 95,000 clones; about 83% of them were counted only once. Of the sample, about 5.6% is held by the ten largest clones.

In the case of this clone: The clone's antigen remains unknown. No much larger clonotype is one base removed from it; base qualities were not supplied.

The sequencing sample was made of PBMCs. This sequence originates from a woman younger than 35 in good health and CMV-seropositive.

The CDR3 amino acid sequence is: CASSVSPGTGTYEQYF. The DNA is as follows: TGTGCCAGCAGCGTATCTCCGGGGACAGGGACCTACGAGCAGTACTTC. The rearranged segments are TRBV9 and TRBJ2-7; 9 middle bases align to TRBD1. The V end gives up 1 base and the J end 2 bases, leaving 7 bases in the junction not matched to a gene. Looking up the germline V gene yields CDR1 SGDLS and CDR2 YYNGEE. CDR3 length: 16 amino acids, cysteine to phenylalanine. The DNA shown is the 48-base CDR3, in frame from base 1.